Described below is a single T cell receptor (beta chain) sequence and its context. What it binds is unknown. The data were produced by immunoSEQ multiplex PCR, yet TCRdb's version contains in-frame clones alone and is incomplete. The sample contains roughly 700,000 clones, approximately 79% of which appear only once. With V trimmed by 4 bases and J by 4 bases, 8 bases remained unmatched. The germline CDR1 and CDR2 sequences are LNHDA and SQIVND (reference sequence). This CDR3 has 16 amino acids. This record comes from a study of shared clonotypes between healthy human individuals. The overall study: Each donor's CD8 memory used one plate, CD8 naive two, each CD4 subset three. Regarding the study as a whole: Shared clonotypes across all four donors exceeded non-shared ones in generation probability. About 5% of naive CD4 clonotypes were shared across several donors. For sorted subsets, rarefaction showed incomplete sequencing despite large depth.

V is TRBV19 and J is TRBJ2-2, with 8 bases matching TRBD1. The TCR comes from a woman between 25 and 40 years old in good health. The sample consisted of memory CD4+ T cells sorted from blood. The subset here: CD45RA-negative fraction. CDR3 nucleotides: TGTGCCAGTAGTACCCTCAGGGGGCGAGGCACCGGGGAGCTGTTTTTT. This codes for CASSTLRGRGTGELFF.